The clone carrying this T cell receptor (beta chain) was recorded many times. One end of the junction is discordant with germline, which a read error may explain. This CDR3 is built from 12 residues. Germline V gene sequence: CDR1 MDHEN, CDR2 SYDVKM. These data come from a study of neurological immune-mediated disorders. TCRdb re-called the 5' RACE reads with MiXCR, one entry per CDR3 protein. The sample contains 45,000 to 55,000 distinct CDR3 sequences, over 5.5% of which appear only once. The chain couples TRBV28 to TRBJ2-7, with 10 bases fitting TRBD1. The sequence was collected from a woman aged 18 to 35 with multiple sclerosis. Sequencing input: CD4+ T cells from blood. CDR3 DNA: TGTGCCAGCAGTTTGAGACAGGGGGCTCCCATCTTC. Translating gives CASSLRQGAPIF.